The 19 T cell receptor beta chains given below trace back to one sample, sequenced in a study of T cells in Graves' hyperthyroidism and ophthalmopathy. It was RNA transcripts that yielded the amplified TCR beta CDR3 regions. HTBI primers were the set used in a first-round RT-PCR of the TCR CDR3. TCRdb reprocessed the multiplex PCR reads with MiXCR, giving one entry per CDR3 protein. In the table there are 700,000 to 950,000 distinct CDR3 sequences, approximately 36% of which are singletons. The sequenced sample was blood. The source is a woman aged 40 to 50 with Graves' hyperthyroidism.

The chain has TRBV2 and TRBJ1-5; D might be TRBD1 (6 bases). CDR1 is SNHLY and CDR2 is FYNNEI in the germline V gene. The CDR3 has 14 amino acids. V shed 2 bases and J shed 7 bases, with 12 bases lying between them. CDR3 nucleotide sequence: TGTGCCAGCAGTGAATGGGGGGCTCAACAGCCCCAGCATTTT. Translated, it gives CASSEWGAQQPQHF.

The chain couples TRBV9 to TRBJ1-4; TRBD1 aligns across 12 bases. The CDR3 runs 16 residues. The V segment lost 0 bases and the J segment 8 bases; nucleotides outside the gene matches: 5. CDR1 is SGDLS and CDR2 is YYNGEE in the germline V gene. The CDR3 DNA follows: TGTGCCAGCAGCGTAGGGGGACAGGGGGCTGGGGAAAAACTGTTTTTT. This gives the protein CASSVGGQGAGEKLFF.

This clonotype was recorded many times. The gene calls are TRBV6-1 and TRBJ2-7; TRBD1 might be the D (6 bases). Germline loops: CDR1 MNHNS, CDR2 SASEGT. This CDR3 has 15 residues. V dropped 2 bases and J dropped 0 bases, with 11 bases sitting between them. For the CDR3, the DNA is TGTGCCAGCAGTGAATTCGGGACAAACTCCTACGAGCAGTACTTC. Translating gives CASSEFGTNSYEQYF.

V gene TRBV7-2 combines with J gene TRBJ2-2; 9 bases map to TRBD2. V trimming: 3 bases; J trimming: 6 bases; junction bases outside the gene matches: 5. The CDR3 is 15 residues long. CDR1 and CDR2 from the germline V gene are SGHTA and FQGNSA. CDR3 in amino acids: CASSFGGGVAGELFF. The CDR3 DNA sequence: TGTGCCAGCAGCTTCGGCGGGGGGGTTGCCGGGGAGCTGTTTTTT.

This clonotype has at least ten counts. The genes are TRBV6-2 or TRBV6-3 and TRBJ1-6, with D possibly TRBD1 on 6 matching bases. Germline V gene data show CDR1 as MNHEY and CDR2 as SVGEGT. V lost 8 bases to trimming and J lost 9 bases, with 14 bases between them. The CDR3 consists of 13 residues. The DNA for the CDR3 is TGTGCCAGCGATCGGGCAGGGGTTTCACCCCTCCACTTT. It encodes CASDRAGVSPLHF.

The gene calls are TRBV6-1 and TRBJ2-6; 11 bases agree with TRBD2. The germline V gene has CDR1 MNHNS and CDR2 SASEGT. V lost 3 bases, J lost 2 bases, and 12 bases stayed unmatched. CDR3 length equals 20 residues. CDR3 protein: CASSDIVLAGAGAGANVLTF. In DNA, the CDR3 is TGTGCCAGCAGTGACATTGTACTAGCGGGGGCAGGGGCTGGGGCCAACGTCCTGACTTTC.

This clonotype was seen more than once but under ten times. The chain uses TRBV5-1 and TRBJ1-1; the D gene is possibly TRBD1 (5 bases). This CDR3 contains 17 residues. CDR1 is SGHRS and CDR2 is YFSETQ in the germline V gene. Trimming removed 0 bases from V and 1 base from J, with 16 bases in between. This CDR3 is CASSLAGQTHWNTEAFF. Written as DNA, the CDR3 is TGCGCCAGCAGCTTGGCGGGGCAGACCCACTGGAACACTGAAGCTTTCTTT.

As regards this clonotype: The junction departs from germline at one end; a sequencing error may be responsible. V usage is TRBV7-2 and J usage is TRBJ1-2, with D perhaps TRBD1 (6 bases). This CDR3 is 16 amino acids long. Germline V CDR1 and CDR2: SGHTA, FQGNSA. The DNA for the CDR3 is TGCGCCAGCAGCAAGTCCGGGGGCTCCTCGCCCTATGGCTACACCTTC. It encodes CASSKSGGSSPYGYTF.

The chain links TRBV24-1 to TRBJ2-7, with unresolved D. Germline V gives CDR1 KGHDR, CDR2 SFDVKD. The germline V and J ends were trimmed by 12 bases and 3 bases, with 11 bases remaining between them. The CDR3 length is 11 residues. CDR3 sequence reads: CAAGSGYEQYF. In nucleotides, the CDR3 is TGTGCCGCCGGCTCCGGCTACGAGCAGTACTTC.

Regarding this clonotype: This may come from a read error, since a much larger clone is one base off. The limits of the CDR3 on the DNA are not certain, so only TCRdb's listed CDR3 is given. The chain carries TRBV29-1 and TRBJ2-7; the tabulated D call, TRBD2, remains unverified against the DNA. From germline, CDR1 is SQVTM and CDR2 ANQGSEA. The CDR3 is 14 residues long, counting both termini. The CDR3 spells CSVVGAGTSYEQCF.

The chain links TRBV25-1 to TRBJ1-1, with TRBD1 as a possible D gene (5 bases). Between the trimmed V and J ends, which lost 3 bases and 3 bases, there was a span of 41 bases. The CDR3 totals 24 residues. Germline V gene data show CDR1 as MGHDK and CDR2 as SYGVNS. The CDR3 DNA sequence: TGTGCCAGCAGTGAGCCCAAGGGGTATCTGTGCGCCAGCAGCTTGAGTGGGGGATACACTGAAGCTTTCTTT. Translating gives CASSEPKGYLCASSLSGGYTEAFF.

This clonotype was picked up a small number of times. This chain connects TRBV7-9 to TRBJ1-1; D gene ambiguous. V was clipped by 5 bases and J by 4 bases, with 14 bases between them. Germline-derived CDR1 and CDR2 are SEHNR and FQNEAQ (reference sequence). The length of the CDR3 is 14 residues. The CDR3 region is CASSQGQDVTEAFF. As DNA, the CDR3 is TGTGCCAGCAGCCAAGGTCAGGACGTCACTGAAGCTTTCTTT.

This chain connects TRBV14 to TRBJ1-2; D is perhaps TRBD1 (5 bases). Trimming stripped 1 base from V and 4 bases from J, with 13 bases between. The germline CDR1 and CDR2 sequences are SGHDN and FVKESK. The CDR3 contains 15 residues. As DNA, the CDR3 is TGTGCCAGCAGCCAAGGGGGCTCGGGGGTCTATGGCTACACCTTC. Its protein is CASSQGGSGVYGYTF.

The J gene is TRBJ1-4, the V gene TRBV7-9; D is undetermined. Trimming removed 6 bases from V and 5 bases from J, with 16 bases in between. Germline CDR1 SEHNR, CDR2 FQNEAQ (reference sequence). The CDR3 spans 15 residues. CDR3 sequence: CASSQDASSNEKLFF. CDR3 sequence (DNA): TGTGCCAGCAGTCAGGATGCCAGCTCAAATGAAAAACTGTTTTTT.

The rearrangement uses TRBV15 and TRBJ1-1; no reliable D call. The V gene's germline CDR1 is LNHNV and CDR2 YYDKDF (reference sequence). Deletions cut 3 bases from V and 6 bases from J, with 17 bases between. This CDR3 is 15 amino acids long. In DNA, the CDR3 is TGTGCCACCAGCAGCCACGACATGCCCACTGCTGAAGCTTTCTTT. Its translation: CATSSHDMPTAEAFF. The complete variable domain, with remaining parts taken from reference TRBV15 and TRBJ1-1, reads DAMVIQNPRYQVTQFGKPVTLSCSQTLNHNVMYWYQQKSSQAPKLLFHYYDKDFNNEADTPDNFQSRRPNTSFCFLDIRSPGLGDTAMYLCATSSHDMPTAEAFFGQGTRLTVV.

The chain recombines TRBV6-1 with TRBJ1-6; a weak D match, TRBD1 (5 bases). Germline CDR1 reads MNHNS; CDR2 reads SASEGT. V lost 4 bases, J lost 10 bases, and 11 bases lay in between. The CDR3 totals 13 residues. The CDR3 loop is CASSGRGDSPLHF. CDR3 nucleotides: TGTGCCAGCAGTGGACGGGGGGACTCACCCCTCCACTTT.

The gene calls are TRBV10-3 and TRBJ2-5, with 9 nucleotides matching TRBD1. Trimming at V came to 6 bases and at J to 3 bases, leaving 11 bases not matched to a gene. Germline-derived CDR1 and CDR2 are ENHRY and SYGVKD. The CDR3 covers 16 residues. CDR3 nucleotides: TGTGCCATCAGCACTATCCCCGGGACAGGGAAAGAGACCCAGTACTTC. Its translation: CAISTIPGTGKETQYF.

This clonotype has at least ten counts. The rearrangement links TRBV4-1 to TRBJ2-7; TRBD1 agrees at 10 bases. The germline CDR1 and CDR2 sequences are MGHRA and YSYEKL. The CDR3 is 14 residues long. With 3 bases clipped from V and 7 bases from J, the junction kept 6 bases outside the gene matches. CDR3 sequence reads: CASSHSGQGREQYF. The DNA for the CDR3 is TGCGCCAGCAGCCACTCGGGACAGGGGCGGGAGCAGTACTTC.

The V and J genes are TRBV18 and TRBJ2-7; D is unclear. Germline-derived CDR1 and CDR2 are KGHSH and LQKENI. Trimming removed 1 base at V and 0 bases at J, with 7 bases between. The length of the CDR3 is 14 residues. CDR3 DNA: TGTGCCAGCTCACCACAGAAGTCCTCCTACGAGCAGTACTTC. Amino acid sequence: CASSPQKSSYEQYF. The full variable domain, completed using reference TRBV18 and TRBJ2-7, is NAGVMQNPRHLVRRRGQEARLRCSPMKGHSHVYWYRQLPEEGLKFMVYLQKENIIDESGMPKERFSAEFPKEGPSILRIQQVVRGDSAAYFCASSPQKSSYEQYFGPGTRLTVT.